Below are 2 T cell receptor beta chains sequenced from a single sample in a study of OX40 agonist ivuxolimab in advanced cancers. Clones were sequenced by immunoSEQ multiplex PCR, and TCRdb holds only the in-frame ones, with some missing. Found here are around 80,000 clones, roughly 88% of them singletons; the top ten hold 0.6% to 0.85%. Specimen: CD4+ or CD8+ T cells sorted from blood, collected in a trial of the OX40 agonist ivuxolimab. These receptors were collected from an adult with an advanced solid tumor such as melanoma, head and neck, liver or kidney cancer.

This chain joins TRBV5-1 and TRBJ1-4; 10 bases fit TRBD1. This CDR3 spans 15 amino acids. CDR1 and CDR2 (germline): SGHRS, YFSETQ. Trimming cost V 5 bases and J 0 bases; bases outside gene matches: 1. Here the CDR3 reads CASRGQGATNEKLFF. CDR3 nucleotides: TGCGCCAGCAGAGGACAGGGGGCAACTAATGAAAAACTGTTTTTT.

The chain employs TRBV5-1 and TRBJ1-3; 8 bases map to TRBD1. Trimming removed 4 bases from V and 9 bases from J; junction bases left unmatched: 6. Germline V gene data show CDR1 as SGHRS and CDR2 as YFSETQ. The length of the CDR3 is 13 residues. The CDR3: CASSQDRDGTIYF. CDR3 nucleotide sequence: TGCGCCAGCAGCCAGGACAGGGACGGCACCATATATTTT.